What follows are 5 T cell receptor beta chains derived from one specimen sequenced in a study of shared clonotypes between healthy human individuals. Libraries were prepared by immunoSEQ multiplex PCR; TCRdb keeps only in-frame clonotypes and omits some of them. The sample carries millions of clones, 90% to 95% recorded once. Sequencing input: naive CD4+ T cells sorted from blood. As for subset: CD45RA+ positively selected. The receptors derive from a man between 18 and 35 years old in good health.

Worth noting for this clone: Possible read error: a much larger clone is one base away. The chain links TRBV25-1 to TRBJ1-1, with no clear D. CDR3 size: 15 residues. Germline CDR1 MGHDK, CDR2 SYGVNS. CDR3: CASSEVKGFGTDAFF. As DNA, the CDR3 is TGTGCCAGCAGTGAAGTAAAGGGTTTTGGCACTGACGCTTTCTTT.

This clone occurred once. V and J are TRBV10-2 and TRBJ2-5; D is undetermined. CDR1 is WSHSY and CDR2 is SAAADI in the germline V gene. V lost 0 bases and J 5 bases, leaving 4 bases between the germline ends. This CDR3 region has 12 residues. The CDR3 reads CASSESPETQYF. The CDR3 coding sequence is TGCGCCAGCAGTGAGTCCCCTGAGACCCAGTACTTC.

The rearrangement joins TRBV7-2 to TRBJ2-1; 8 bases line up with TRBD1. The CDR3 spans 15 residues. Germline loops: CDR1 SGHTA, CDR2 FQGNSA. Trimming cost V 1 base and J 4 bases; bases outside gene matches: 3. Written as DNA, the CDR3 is TGTGCCAGCAGCTTAGTTGGGACAGGATACAATGAGCAGTTCTTC. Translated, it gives CASSLVGTGYNEQFF.

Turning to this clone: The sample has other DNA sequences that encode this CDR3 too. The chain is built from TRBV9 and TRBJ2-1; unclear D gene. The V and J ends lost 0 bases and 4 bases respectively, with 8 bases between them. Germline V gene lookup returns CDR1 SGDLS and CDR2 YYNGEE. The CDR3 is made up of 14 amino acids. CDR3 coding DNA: TGTGCCAGCAGCGTAGGGGCCGGGTACAATGAGCAGTTCTTC. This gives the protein CASSVGAGYNEQFF.

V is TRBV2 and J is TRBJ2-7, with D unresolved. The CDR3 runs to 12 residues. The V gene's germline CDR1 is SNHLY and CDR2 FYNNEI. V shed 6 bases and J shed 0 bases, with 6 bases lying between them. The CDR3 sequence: CASRVLSYEQYF. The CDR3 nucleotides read TGTGCCAGCAGGGTTCTCTCCTACGAGCAGTACTTC.